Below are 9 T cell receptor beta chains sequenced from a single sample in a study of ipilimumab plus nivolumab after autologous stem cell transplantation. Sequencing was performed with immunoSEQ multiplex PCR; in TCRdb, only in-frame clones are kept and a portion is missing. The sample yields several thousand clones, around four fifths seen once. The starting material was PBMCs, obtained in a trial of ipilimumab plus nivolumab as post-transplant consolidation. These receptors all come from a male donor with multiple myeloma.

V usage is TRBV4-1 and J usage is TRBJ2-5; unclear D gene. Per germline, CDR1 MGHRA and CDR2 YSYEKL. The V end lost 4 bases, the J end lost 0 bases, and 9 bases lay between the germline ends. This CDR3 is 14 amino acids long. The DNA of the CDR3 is TGCGCCAGCAGCCCTGCCCGGTACCAAGAGACCCAGTACTTC. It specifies CASSPARYQETQYF.

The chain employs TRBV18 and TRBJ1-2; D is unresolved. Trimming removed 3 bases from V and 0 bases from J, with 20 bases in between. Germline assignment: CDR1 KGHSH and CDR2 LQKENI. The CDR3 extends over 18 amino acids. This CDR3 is CASSPRRSDVSANYGYTF. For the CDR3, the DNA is TGTGCCAGCTCACCGCGGCGGTCCGACGTGTCAGCTAACTATGGCTACACCTTC.

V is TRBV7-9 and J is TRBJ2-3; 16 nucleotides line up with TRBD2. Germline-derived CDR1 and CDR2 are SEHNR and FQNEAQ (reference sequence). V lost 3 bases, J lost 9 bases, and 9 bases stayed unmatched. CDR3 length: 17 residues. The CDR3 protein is CASSFPGTSGGARTQYF. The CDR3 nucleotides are TGTGCCAGCAGCTTCCCCGGGACTAGCGGGGGGGCTAGAACGCAGTATTTT.

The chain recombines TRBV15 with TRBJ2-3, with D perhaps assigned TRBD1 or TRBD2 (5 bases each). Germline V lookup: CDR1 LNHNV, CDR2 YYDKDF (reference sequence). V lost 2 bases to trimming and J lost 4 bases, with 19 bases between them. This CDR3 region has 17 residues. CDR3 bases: TGTGCCACCAGCAGACTACGGGACCGTAGACGATCAGATACGCAGTATTTT. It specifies CATSRLRDRRRSDTQYF.

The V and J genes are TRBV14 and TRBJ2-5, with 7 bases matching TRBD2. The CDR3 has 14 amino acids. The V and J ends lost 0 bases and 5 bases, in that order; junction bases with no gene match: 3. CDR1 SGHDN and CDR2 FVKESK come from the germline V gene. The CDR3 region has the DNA TGTGCCAGCAGCCAAGAGCTAGCGGTGGAGACCCAGTACTTC. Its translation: CASSQELAVETQYF.

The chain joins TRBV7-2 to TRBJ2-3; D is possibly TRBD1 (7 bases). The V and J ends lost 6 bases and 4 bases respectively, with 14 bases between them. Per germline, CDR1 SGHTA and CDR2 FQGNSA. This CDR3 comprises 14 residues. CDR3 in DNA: TGTGCCAGCAGTCTGGAGGGGGCCCCAGATACGCAGTATTTT. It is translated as CASSLEGAPDTQYF.

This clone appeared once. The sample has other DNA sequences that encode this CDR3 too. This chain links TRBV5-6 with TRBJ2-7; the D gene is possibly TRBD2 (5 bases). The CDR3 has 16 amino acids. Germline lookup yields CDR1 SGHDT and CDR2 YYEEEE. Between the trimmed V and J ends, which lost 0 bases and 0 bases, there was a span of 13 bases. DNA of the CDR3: TGTGCCAGCAGCTTGGAAGGACTTAGACGCTCCTACGAGCAGTACTTC. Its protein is CASSLEGLRRSYEQYF. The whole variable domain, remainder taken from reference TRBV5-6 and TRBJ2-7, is DAGVTQSPTHLIKTRGQQVTLRCSPKSGHDTVSWYQQALGQGPQFIFQYYEEEERQRGNFPDRFSGHQFPNYSSELNVNALLLGDSALYLCASSLEGLRRSYEQYFGPGTRLTVT.

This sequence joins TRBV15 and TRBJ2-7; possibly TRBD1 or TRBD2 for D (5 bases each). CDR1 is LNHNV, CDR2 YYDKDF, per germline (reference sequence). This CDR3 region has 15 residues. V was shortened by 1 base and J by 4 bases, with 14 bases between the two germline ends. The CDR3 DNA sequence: TGTGCCACCAGCAGAGTTGGGGGAAACCTGTACGAGCAGTACTTC. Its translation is CATSRVGGNLYEQYF.

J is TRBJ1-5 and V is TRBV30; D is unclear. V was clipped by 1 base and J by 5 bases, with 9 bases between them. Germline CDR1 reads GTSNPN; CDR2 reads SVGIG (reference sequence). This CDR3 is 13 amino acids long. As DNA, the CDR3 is TGTGCCTGGAGTGGGTTATATGATCAGCCCCAGCATTTT. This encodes CAWSGLYDQPQHF.